Listed below are T cell receptor beta chains from one sample, sequenced in a study of identifying expanded T cells in peripheral blood. Libraries were prepared by immunoSEQ multiplex PCR; TCRdb keeps only in-frame clonotypes and omits some of them. The sample lists under 120,000 clones; around 89% were seen once. The sample was blood. The source of these receptors is a person aged 18-70 years in good health. Both conserved end residues are part of each CDR3. D genes are given only for firm matches. For some rows the clone size is stated as once, few or many, or as a class when expanded; others skip it.

abundance: .
d_gene: .
j_gene: TRBJ2-5
v_gene: TRBV11-2
CDR3aa: CASSPRPGAQETQYF
CDR3nt: TGTGCCAGCAGCCCCCGCCCGGGGGCCCAAGAGACCCAGTACTTC

abundance: .
d_gene: TRBD1
j_gene: TRBJ2-1
v_gene: TRBV9
CDR3aa: CASSHRQGTNYNEQFF
CDR3nt: TGTGCCAGCAGCCATCGACAGGGAACAAACTACAATGAGCAGTTCTTC

abundance: .
d_gene: TRBD1
j_gene: TRBJ1-2
v_gene: TRBV16
CDR3aa: CASSQSAGQGRDYTF
CDR3nt: TGTGCCAGCAGCCAATCAGCGGGACAGGGCAGGGACTACACCTTC

abundance: .
d_gene: .
j_gene: TRBJ1-2
v_gene: TRBV5-4
CDR3aa: CASSFGTYGYTF
CDR3nt: TGTGCCAGCAGCTTCGGGACATATGGCTACACCTTC

abundance: .
d_gene: .
j_gene: TRBJ2-5
v_gene: TRBV12-5
CDR3aa: CASGQGTRETQYF
CDR3nt: TGTGCTAGTGGTCAGGGGACGCGGGAGACCCAGTACTTC

abundance: .
d_gene: .
j_gene: TRBJ1-1
v_gene: TRBV7-8
CDR3aa: CASSPRRGRNTEAFF
CDR3nt: TGTGCCAGCAGCCCCAGGAGGGGCAGGAACACTGAAGCTTTCTTT

abundance: once
d_gene: TRBD1
j_gene: TRBJ1-6
v_gene: TRBV7-9
CDR3aa: CASSVQGAGNSPLHF
CDR3nt: TGTGCCAGCAGCGTCCAGGGGGCTGGTAATTCACCCCTCCACTTT

abundance: .
d_gene: .
j_gene: TRBJ1-2
v_gene: TRBV6-5
CDR3aa: CASSRGRSVKHGYTF
CDR3nt: TGTGCCAGCAGCCGGGGCCGATCGGTAAAACATGGCTACACCTTC

abundance: .
d_gene: .
j_gene: TRBJ1-1
v_gene: TRBV21-1
CDR3aa: CASSKVEGRVINTEAFF
CDR3nt: TGTGCCAGCAGCAAAGTCGAGGGAAGGGTTATTAACACTGAAGCTTTCTTT

abundance: once
d_gene: TRBD2
j_gene: TRBJ2-2
v_gene: TRBV10-2
CDR3aa: CASRRTSGNTGELFF
CDR3nt: TGCGCCAGCAGAAGGACTAGCGGGAACACCGGGGAGCTGTTTTTT

abundance: .
d_gene: .
j_gene: TRBJ1-2
v_gene: TRBV6-1
CDR3aa: CASSQTQGGYGYTF
CDR3nt: TGTGCCAGCAGTCAAACACAGGGAGGGTATGGCTACACCTTC

abundance: .
d_gene: TRBD1
j_gene: TRBJ1-3
v_gene: TRBV30
CDR3aa: CAWSTGGDTIYF
CDR3nt: TGTGCCTGGAGTACAGGGGGAGACACCATATATTTT

abundance: .
d_gene: .
j_gene: TRBJ2-2
v_gene: TRBV7-6
CDR3aa: CASSLLSMLRHANTGELFF
CDR3nt: TGTGCCAGCAGCTTACTCTCTATGTTGCGGCACGCGAACACCGGGGAGCTGTTTTTT

abundance: .
d_gene: .
j_gene: TRBJ1-4
v_gene: TRBV6-5
CDR3aa: CASRRWGVTNEKLFF
CDR3nt: TGTGCCAGCCGGAGGTGGGGAGTAACTAATGAAAAACTGTTTTTT

abundance: .
d_gene: .
j_gene: TRBJ1-6
v_gene: TRBV15
CDR3aa: CATGSLRAGKSSYNSPLHF
CDR3nt: TGTGCCACCGGCAGCCTTCGTGCGGGAAAGAGCTCCTATAATTCACCCCTCCACTTT

abundance: .
d_gene: TRBD1
j_gene: TRBJ2-2
v_gene: TRBV18
CDR3aa: CASSPEQGATGELFF
CDR3nt: TGTGCCAGCTCACCGGAACAGGGGGCGACCGGGGAGCTGTTTTTT